This T cell receptor beta chain was obtained from a study of graft-versus-host responses after intestinal transplantation. Whole-study context: For 3 to 4 years after anti-thymocyte globulin induction, all recipients took tacrolimus and steroids. Study-wide results and limits: Clonal ratios of graft-versus-host to host-versus-graft in allografts were high for patients exhibiting graft-donor T cell macrochimerism. Early HvG declines after transplant were associated with peak circulating GvH clone levels.

The authors processed graft tissue to release intraepithelial and lamina propria lymphocytes. Per germline, CDR1 SGHAT and CDR2 FQNNGV. The CDR3 has 16 residues. Trimming took 2 bases from V and 0 from J; bases not matched to a gene: 4. Sequencing used immunoSEQ multiplex PCR; TCRdb keeps in-frame clones, though not all of them. Of tens of thousands of clones in the sample, around 81% were seen once. About this clone itself: Its antigen is not known.

The receptor's source is a human patient who received an intestinal transplant, so some T cells may come from the graft donor. The chain has TRBV11-2 and TRBJ1-3, with 7 bases identical to TRBD1. The sequenced sample was ileum tissue, obtained 12 days after intestinal transplant. CDR3 nucleotide sequence: TGTGCCAGCAGCTTACGGGCAGGGGGCTCTGGAAACACCATATATTTT. Protein product: CASSLRAGGSGNTIYF.